This T cell receptor (beta chain) was sequenced during a study of T cell repertoires in ileal Crohn's disease. TCRdb keeps only in-frame clones here, not all; method: immunoSEQ multiplex PCR. The repertoire holds 8,000 or so clones, with roughly 80% as singletons. The CDR3 is made up of 12 amino acids. Adults with ileal or ileocolonic Crohn's disease and an indication for resection were eligible. The sample comprised ileal tissue. The source is an adult with Crohn's disease. The chain combines TRBV21-1 with TRBJ1-2; the D call in the table, TRBD1, was not verified against the DNA. TRBV21-1 is a documented pseudogene. Here the CDR3 DNA reads TGTGCCAGCAGCAAGGGGCAGTATGGCTACACCTTC. Its translation: CASSKGQYGYTF.